The 14 T cell receptor beta chains listed next were all sequenced from one sample in a study of blood T cell repertoires in COVID-19. The table came from immunoSEQ multiplex PCR; TCRdb's copy has only in-frame clones and leaves some out. The data contain a few hundred thousand clones, about 86% of them seen just once; the ten biggest clones take up 2.9%. Sequenced input: peripheral blood. These receptors came from a man aged 50 to 60 with active or convalescent COVID-19.

The J gene is TRBJ2-3, the V gene TRBV27, with TRBD2 matching 9 bases. J gave up 5 bases and V 2 bases, and 5 bases lay outside the gene matches. Germline values: CDR1 MNHEY, CDR2 SMNVEV (reference sequence). The CDR3 is 15 amino acids. CDR3 sequence (DNA): TGTGCCAGCAGTTTAGCGGGAGGGGGCATAGATACGCAGTATTTT. Protein: CASSLAGGGIDTQYF.

The chain employs TRBV5-4 and TRBJ2-3; D is undetermined. The CDR3 runs to 17 residues. The germline CDR1 and CDR2 sequences are SGHNT and YYREEE (reference sequence). The ends were cut back, 4 bases at V and 5 bases at J, with 23 bases in the middle. For the CDR3, the DNA is TGTGCCAGCAGCATAGACCGACTCTTGGTGTCTCTAGATACGCAGTATTTT. It specifies CASSIDRLLVSLDTQYF.

V usage is TRBV5-1 and J usage is TRBJ2-2; perhaps TRBD2 as D (6 bases). Trimming left V 3 bases short and J 6 bases short, with 21 bases between. The CDR3 runs to 17 residues. The germline gives CDR1 SGHRS, CDR2 YFSETQ. The CDR3 sequence is CASSWEVIGVESGELFF. In nucleotides, the CDR3 is TGCGCCAGCAGCTGGGAGGTTATCGGGGTTGAGTCCGGGGAGCTGTTTTTT.

This chain joins TRBV2 and TRBJ1-6, with 9 bases aligning to TRBD1. The CDR3 loop spans 17 amino acids. V trimming: 10 bases; J trimming: 7 bases; junction bases outside the gene matches: 17. Germline V gives CDR1 SNHLY, CDR2 FYNNEI. CDR3 protein: CAKRAPFTGGANSPLHF. The CDR3 coding sequence is TGTGCCAAGAGGGCCCCGTTTACAGGGGGCGCAAATTCACCCCTCCACTTT.

The sample holds one count of this clone. The genes are TRBV2 and TRBJ2-2; 9 bases line up with TRBD2. This CDR3 is 14 amino acids long. Germline-derived CDR1 and CDR2 are SNHLY and FYNNEI. The V segment lost 5 bases and the J segment 8 bases; nucleotides outside the gene matches: 6. CDR3 DNA: TGTGCCAGCAGTTCCGGACTAGCGAGAGGGGAGCTGTTTTTT. It is translated as CASSSGLARGELFF.

This clone appeared a few times. The chain couples TRBV10-3 to TRBJ1-2, with 9 bases matching TRBD1. V shed 6 bases, J shed 5 bases, and the junction held 7 bases outside the gene matches. Per germline, CDR1 ENHRY and CDR2 SYGVKD. The CDR3 sequence is 14 residues long. The CDR3 nucleotides read TGTGCCATCAGCCGGGACAGGGAGACGTATGGCTACACCTTC. Translation gives CAISRDRETYGYTF.

This chain links TRBV2 with TRBJ2-1; 9 positions match TRBD2. Losses at the gene ends were 7 bases for V and 2 bases for J; bases not matched to a gene: 3. The CDR3 runs 14 residues. Germline V gives CDR1 SNHLY, CDR2 FYNNEI. The CDR3 region has the DNA TGTGCCAGCACAGGCGGGAGGGCCTACAATGAGCAGTTCTTC. This encodes CASTGGRAYNEQFF.

V is TRBV5-4 and J is TRBJ1-4; D is perhaps TRBD1 (5 bases). The CDR3 sequence is 12 residues long. Per germline, CDR1 SGHNT and CDR2 YYREEE (reference sequence). V was shortened by 2 bases and J by 15 bases, with 14 bases between the two germline ends. In nucleotides, the CDR3 is TGTGCCAGCAGCTTAGGCCAGGGTCGAGTGTTTTTT. This sequence encodes CASSLGQGRVFF. The whole variable domain, remainder taken from reference TRBV5-4 and TRBJ1-4, is ETGVTQSPTHLIKTRGQQVTLRCSSQSGHNTVSWYQQALGQGPQFIFQYYREEENGRGNFPPRFSGLQFPNYSSELNVNALELDDSALYLCASSLGQGRVFFGSGTQLSVL.

DNA for the CDR3: TGTGCCAGCAGTCCCATCAGGGGGCTCGACGTCGAAGCTTTCTTT. Protein product: CASSPIRGLDVEAFF. J is TRBJ1-1 and V is TRBV6-5; 8 positions agree with TRBD1. V shed 5 bases, J shed 8 bases, and the junction held 13 bases outside the gene matches. This CDR3 is 15 amino acids long. Germline lookup yields CDR1 MNHEY and CDR2 SVGAGI.

This clone was detected a few times. CDR3 amino acids: CASSFLAGTGGTEAFF. CDR3 in DNA: TGTGCCAGCAGCTTCCTGGCGGGGACAGGGGGGACTGAAGCTTTCTTT. The rearrangement uses TRBV7-9 and TRBJ1-1; TRBD1 agrees at 11 bases. V was pared by 3 bases and J by 5 bases, with 8 bases of the junction left unmatched. The germline V gene has CDR1 SEHNR and CDR2 FQNEAQ (reference sequence). The CDR3 spans 16 residues.

The V call is TRBV28, the J call TRBJ1-3, with D possibly being TRBD1 (5 bases). The CDR3 spans 15 residues. V shed 3 bases and J shed 0 bases, with 9 bases lying between them. Germline V gene sequence: CDR1 MDHEN, CDR2 SYDVKM. The CDR3 nucleotides are TGTGCCAGCAGTTTGGAACAGGACTCTGGAAACACCATATATTTT. Its protein is CASSLEQDSGNTIYF. The entire variable domain, with the rest obtained from reference TRBV28 and TRBJ1-3, is as follows: DVKVTQSSRYLVKRTGEKVFLECVQDMDHENMFWYRQDPGLGLRLIYFSYDVKMKEKGDIPEGYSVSREKKERFSLILESASTNQTSMYLCASSLEQDSGNTIYFGEGSWLTVV.

V and J are TRBV18 and TRBJ1-6; D possibly corresponds to TRBD1 (6 bases). Germline V gene lookup returns CDR1 KGHSH and CDR2 LQKENI. CDR3 size: 16 residues. V gave up 3 bases and J gave up 7 bases, with 16 bases separating them. CDR3 nucleotides: TGTGCCAGCTCACCGACGGCAGGGGACAAGAATTCACCCCTCCACTTT. It yields the protein CASSPTAGDKNSPLHF.

V and J are TRBV30 and TRBJ1-3; unclear D gene. Germline V gene sequence: CDR1 GTSNPN, CDR2 SVGIG (reference sequence). V lost 0 bases to trimming and J lost 0 bases, with 9 bases between them. The CDR3 covers 15 residues. The CDR3 is CAWSVPVNSGNTIYF. CDR3 coding DNA: TGTGCCTGGAGTGTACCAGTCAACTCTGGAAACACCATATATTTT.

This clone occurred a few times. This chain's CDR3 is CASIERTGGNSPLHF. The CDR3 DNA reads TGTGCCAGTATCGAAAGGACAGGGGGTAATTCACCCCTCCACTTT. V usage is TRBV19 and J usage is TRBJ1-6; TRBD1 aligns across 10 bases. CDR3 length: 15 amino acids. Trimming at V came to 7 bases and at J to 6 bases, leaving 6 bases not matched to a gene. The V gene's germline CDR1 is LNHDA and CDR2 SQIVND (reference sequence).